The TCR beta chain described here comes from a study of T cells in Graves' hyperthyroidism and ophthalmopathy. Study observations and caveats: Model predictions of ophthalmopathy came a median about 6.3 months before onset. Also found in blood were most expanded thyroid clonotypes above 0.001.

This clonotype was seen only a few times. Its antigen remains unknown. One end of the junction is discordant with germline, which a read error may explain. The diagnoses drew upon clinical symptoms, serum thyroxine and TRAb, thyroid ultrasound and orbital computed tomography. Researchers took RNA transcripts and amplified the TCR beta CDR3 regions from them. Using the HTBI primer set, a first-round RT-PCR was run on the TCR CDR3. TCRdb reanalysed the multiplex PCR reads using MiXCR and keeps one entry per CDR3 protein. There are about 350,000 distinct CDR3 sequences in the sample; about a sixth occur only once, and 15% lies in the top ten. The specimen sequenced was blood. This TCR was recovered from a woman in her thirties or forties with Graves' ophthalmopathy.

The CDR3 nucleotides read TGTGCCAGCAGCCGCTTGGGGCCTGGGAACACCATATATTTT. This codes for CASSRLGPGNTIYF. V usage is TRBV5-5 and J usage is TRBJ1-3; weak D call: TRBD1 (5 bases). CDR1 is SGHKS, CDR2 YYEKEE, per germline (reference sequence). The CDR3 totals 14 residues.